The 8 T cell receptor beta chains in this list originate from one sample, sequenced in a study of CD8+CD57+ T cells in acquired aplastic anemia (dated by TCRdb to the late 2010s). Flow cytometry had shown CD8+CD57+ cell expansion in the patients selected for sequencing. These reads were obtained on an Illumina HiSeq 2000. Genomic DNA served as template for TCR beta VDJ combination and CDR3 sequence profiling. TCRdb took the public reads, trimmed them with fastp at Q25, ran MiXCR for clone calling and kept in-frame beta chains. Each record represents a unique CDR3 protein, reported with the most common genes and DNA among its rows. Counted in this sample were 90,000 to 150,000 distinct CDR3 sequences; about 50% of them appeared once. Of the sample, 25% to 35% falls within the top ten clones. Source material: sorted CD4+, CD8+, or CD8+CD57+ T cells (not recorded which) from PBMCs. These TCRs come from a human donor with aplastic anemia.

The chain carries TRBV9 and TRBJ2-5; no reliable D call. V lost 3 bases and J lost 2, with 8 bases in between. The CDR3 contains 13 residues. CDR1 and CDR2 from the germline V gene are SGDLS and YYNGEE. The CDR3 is CASSADLQETQYF. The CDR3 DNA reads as TGTGCCAGCAGCGCCGACCTACAAGAGACCCAGTACTTC.

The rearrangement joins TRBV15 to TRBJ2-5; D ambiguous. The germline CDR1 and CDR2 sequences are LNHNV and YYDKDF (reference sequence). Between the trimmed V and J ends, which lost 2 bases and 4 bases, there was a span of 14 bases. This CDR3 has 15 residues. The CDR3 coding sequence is TGTGCCACCAGCAGATCATACCTTGGCGGAGAGACCCAGTACTTC. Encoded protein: CATSRSYLGGETQYF. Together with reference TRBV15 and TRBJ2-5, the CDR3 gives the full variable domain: DAMVIQNPRYQVTQFGKPVTLSCSQTLNHNVMYWYQQKSSQAPKLLFHYYDKDFNNEADTPDNFQSRRPNTSFCFLDIRSPGLGDTAMYLCATSRSYLGGETQYFGPGTRLLVL.

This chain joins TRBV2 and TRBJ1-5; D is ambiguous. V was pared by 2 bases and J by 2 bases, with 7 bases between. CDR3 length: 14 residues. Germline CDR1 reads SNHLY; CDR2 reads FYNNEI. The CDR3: CASSEQPGNQPQHF. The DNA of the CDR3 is TGTGCCAGCAGTGAACAGCCCGGCAATCAGCCCCAGCATTTT.

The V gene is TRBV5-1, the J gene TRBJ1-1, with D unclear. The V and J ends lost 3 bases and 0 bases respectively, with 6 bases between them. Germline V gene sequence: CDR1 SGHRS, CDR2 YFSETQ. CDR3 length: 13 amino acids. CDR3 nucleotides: TGCGCCAGCAGCTCAGCCATGAACACTGAAGCTTTCTTT. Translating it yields CASSSAMNTEAFF.

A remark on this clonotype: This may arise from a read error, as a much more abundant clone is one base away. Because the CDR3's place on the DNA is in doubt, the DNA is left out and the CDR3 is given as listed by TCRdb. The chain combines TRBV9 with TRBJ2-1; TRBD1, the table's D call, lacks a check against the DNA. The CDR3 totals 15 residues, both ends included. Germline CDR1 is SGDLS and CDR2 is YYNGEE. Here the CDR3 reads CASSVAPGSYNEHFF.

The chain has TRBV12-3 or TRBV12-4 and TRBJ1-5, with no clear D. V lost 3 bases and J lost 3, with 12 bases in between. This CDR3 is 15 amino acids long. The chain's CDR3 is CASSFAGGSNQPQHF. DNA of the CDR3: TGTGCCAGCAGTTTCGCGGGAGGGTCCAATCAGCCCCAGCATTTT.

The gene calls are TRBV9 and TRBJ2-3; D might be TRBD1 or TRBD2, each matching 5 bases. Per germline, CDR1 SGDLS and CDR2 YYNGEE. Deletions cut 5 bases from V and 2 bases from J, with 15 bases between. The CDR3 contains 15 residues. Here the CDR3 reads CASSFGDAITDTQYF. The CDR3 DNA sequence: TGTGCCAGCAGTTTCGGGGACGCCATCACAGATACGCAGTATTTT.

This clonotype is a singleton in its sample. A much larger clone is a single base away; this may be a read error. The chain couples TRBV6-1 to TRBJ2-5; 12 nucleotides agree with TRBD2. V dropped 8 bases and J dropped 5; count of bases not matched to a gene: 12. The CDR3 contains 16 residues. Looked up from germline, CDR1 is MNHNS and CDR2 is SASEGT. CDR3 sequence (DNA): TGTGCCAGCTGGGCTAGCGGGGGGGCGGTGTGGGAGACCCAGTACTTC. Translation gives CASWASGGAVWETQYF.